This TCR beta chain was retrieved from a study of T cells in Graves' hyperthyroidism and ophthalmopathy. Researchers took RNA transcripts and amplified the TCR beta CDR3 regions from them. A first-round RT-PCR of the TCR CDR3 used the HTBI primer set. Each CDR3 protein is one row after TCRdb ran MiXCR on the multiplex PCR reads. The sample consists of a few hundred thousand distinct CDR3 sequences, around 20% of them appearing once. The PBMCs were sourced from fresh peripheral blood (about 9.6 ml). The sequencing sample was made of blood. The receptor was derived from a man younger than 45 with Graves' ophthalmopathy.

The DNA of the CDR3 is TGTGCCAGCAGCTTTTCAGGGACGGATGGCTACACCTTC. Amino acid sequence: CASSFSGTDGYTF. The chain combines TRBV7-6 with TRBJ1-2; perhaps TRBD1 as D (5 bases). The ends were cut back, 3 bases at V and 6 bases at J, with 11 bases in the middle. Germline V CDR1 and CDR2: SGHVS, FNYEAQ. The CDR3 extends over 13 amino acids.